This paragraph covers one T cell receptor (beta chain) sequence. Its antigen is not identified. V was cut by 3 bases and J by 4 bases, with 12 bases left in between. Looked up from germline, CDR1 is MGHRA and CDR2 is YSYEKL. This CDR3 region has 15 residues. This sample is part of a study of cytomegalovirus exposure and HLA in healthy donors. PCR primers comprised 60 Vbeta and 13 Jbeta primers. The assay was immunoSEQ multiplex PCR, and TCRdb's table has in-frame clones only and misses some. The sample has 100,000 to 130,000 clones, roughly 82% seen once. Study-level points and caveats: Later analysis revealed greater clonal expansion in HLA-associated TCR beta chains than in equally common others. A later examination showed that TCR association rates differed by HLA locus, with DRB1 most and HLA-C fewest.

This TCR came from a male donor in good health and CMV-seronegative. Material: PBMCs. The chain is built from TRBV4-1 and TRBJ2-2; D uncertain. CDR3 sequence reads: CASSQIGQATGELFF. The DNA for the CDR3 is TGCGCCAGCAGCCAGATAGGCCAGGCCACCGGGGAGCTGTTTTTT.